A selection of T cell receptor beta chains follows, all from one sample in a study of regulatory T cells in long-lasting Graves disease. TCRdb re-called the multiplex PCR reads through MiXCR, storing one row per CDR3 protein. This sample carries 650,000 to 850,000 distinct CDR3 sequences, about 30% of them seen once, and the ten largest clones take about two fifths. This specimen was peripheral blood mononuclear cells (PBMCs), taken when the disease was refractory, from a patient treated with antithyroid drugs. The source of these receptors is a female donor with Graves disease. CDR3s include the opening cysteine and the closing phenylalanine or tryptophan. The D gene is left open where the match is weak. Size values are once, few and many counts, or a class for expanded clones, and some rows have none.

V,size,D,J,DNA,CDR3
TRBV20-1,.,.,TRBJ2-7,TGCAGTGCTAGAGATCCGGTCTCCTACGAGCAGTACTTC,CSARDPVSYEQYF
TRBV11-2,many,TRBD2,TRBJ2-5,TGTGCCAGCAGCGCGCGAATAGCGGGAGTGAGCGAGACCCAGTACTTC,CASSARIAGVSETQYF
TRBV6-2/TRBV6-3,many,.,TRBJ1-1,TGTGCCAGTACAGGGTTGAACACTGAAGCTTTCTTT,CASTGLNTEAFF
TRBV27,.,TRBD1,TRBJ1-4,TGTGCCAGCAGTACGGACAGGGGAATCGAAAAACTGTTTTTT,CASSTDRGIEKLFF
TRBV9,few,TRBD1,TRBJ1-2,TGTGCCAGCAGCGTACACTCAAAGCGACAGGGGAACTATGGCTACACCTTC,CASSVHSKRQGNYGYTF
TRBV30,.,.,TRBJ1-5,TGTGCCTGGGCGGGTCAGGAGGGCCAGCCCCAGCATTTT,CAWAGQEGQPQHF
TRBV12-3/TRBV12-4,.,.,TRBJ2-7,TGTGCCAGCAGTTTAGGGTTGTTGTACGAGCAGTACTTC,CASSLGLLYEQYF
TRBV12-3/TRBV12-4,.,TRBD2,TRBJ2-5,TGTGCCAGCAGTTTCGGTACTAGCGGGAGGAAGACCCAGTACTTC,CASSFGTSGRKTQYF
TRBV13,.,.,TRBJ1-1,TGTGCCAGCAGCTTAGCTTCGTCAGGGGCTGCCACTTTCTTT,CASSLASSGAATFF
TRBV24-1,many,.,TRBJ1-2,TGTGCCACCAGTGATCCGACCCAAGGAAATGGCTACACCTTC,CATSDPTQGNGYTF
TRBV27,.,.,TRBJ2-7,TGTGCCAGCAGGCCCGTGGGGTCTGCCTACGAGCAGTACTTC,CASRPVGSAYEQYF
TRBV12-3/TRBV12-4,few,.,TRBJ2-5,TGTGCCAGCAGTTTAGCGCGAAGCCCGCAAGAGACCCAGTACTTC,CASSLARSPQETQYF
TRBV19,.,TRBD2,TRBJ2-7,TGTGCCAGTAGTATCCCCGGGGCTAGCGGGAATTCCTACGAGCAGTACTTC,CASSIPGASGNSYEQYF
TRBV20-1,.,.,TRBJ2-2,TGCAGTGCTACGGGGGCGAACACCGGGGAGCTGTTTTTT,CSATGANTGELFF
TRBV20-1,.,.,TRBJ1-1,TGCAGTGCTGTTGGGGGGGAGACTGAAGCTTTCTTT,CSAVGGETEAFF
TRBV20-1,few,.,TRBJ2-5,TGCAGTGCTAGGAAGGCCCAAGAGACCCAGTACTTC,CSARKAQETQYF
TRBV6-2/TRBV6-3,few,TRBD1,TRBJ1-6,TGTGCCAGCAGTTACTCGGGGGGACAGGGGAATTCACCCCTCCACTTT,CASSYSGGQGNSPLHF